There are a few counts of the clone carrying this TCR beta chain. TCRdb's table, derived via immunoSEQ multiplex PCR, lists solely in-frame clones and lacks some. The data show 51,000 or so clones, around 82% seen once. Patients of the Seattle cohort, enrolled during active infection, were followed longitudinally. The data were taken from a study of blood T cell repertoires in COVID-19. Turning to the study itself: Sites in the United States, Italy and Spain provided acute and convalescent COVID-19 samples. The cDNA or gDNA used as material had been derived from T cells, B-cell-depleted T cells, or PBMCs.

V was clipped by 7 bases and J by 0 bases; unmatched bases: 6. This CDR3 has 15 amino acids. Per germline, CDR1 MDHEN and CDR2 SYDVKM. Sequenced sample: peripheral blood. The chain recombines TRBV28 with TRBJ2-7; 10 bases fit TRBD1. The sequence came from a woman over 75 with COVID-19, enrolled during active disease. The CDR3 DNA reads TGTGCCAGCAAACCGACAGGGGGCGACTCCTACGAGCAGTACTTC. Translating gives CASKPTGGDSYEQYF.